This entry lists 8 T cell receptor beta chains sequenced from one sample in a study of graft-versus-host responses after intestinal transplantation. Lamina propria and intraepithelial lymphocytes were released by processing graft tissue. The data were produced by immunoSEQ multiplex PCR, yet TCRdb's version contains in-frame clones alone and is incomplete. Of about 37,000 clones listed, around 87% were seen once; the top ten hold 18%. This material consisted of ileum tissue, taken around seven months after intestinal transplant. The receptors here all came from a human patient who received an intestinal transplant, so some T cells may come from the graft donor.

The chain employs TRBV5-4 and TRBJ2-5; unclear D gene. The CDR3 contains 13 residues. V was cut by 3 bases and J by 5 bases, with 11 bases left in between. CDR1 and CDR2 from the germline V gene are SGHNT and YYREEE (reference sequence). The CDR3 loop is CASSWFEGETQYF. The CDR3 DNA follows: TGTGCCAGCAGCTGGTTCGAAGGGGAGACCCAGTACTTC.

This rearrangement joins TRBV7-9 to TRBJ2-7; D is uncertain. The CDR3 covers 14 residues. The V end lost 3 bases, the J end lost 0 bases, and 9 bases lay between the germline ends. The germline CDR1 and CDR2 sequences are SEHNR and FQNEAQ (reference sequence). The CDR3 sequence: CASSFGSYSYEQYF. As DNA, the CDR3 is TGTGCCAGCAGCTTCGGCTCATACTCCTACGAGCAGTACTTC.

The chain combines TRBV28 with TRBJ2-7, with TRBD2 matching over 8 bases. After removal of 2 bases from V and 0 bases from J, the junction contained 6 bases not matched to a gene. Germline V gene lookup returns CDR1 MDHEN and CDR2 SYDVKM. This CDR3 region has 16 residues. CDR3 loop: CASSLSGLAGSYEQYF. CDR3 nucleotide sequence: TGTGCCAGCAGTTTAAGTGGTCTAGCGGGCTCCTACGAGCAGTACTTC.

V usage is TRBV5-6 and J usage is TRBJ2-7; 10 nucleotides align to TRBD1. With 3 bases clipped from V and 4 bases from J, the junction kept 1 base outside the gene matches. The germline V gene has CDR1 SGHDT and CDR2 YYEEEE. The CDR3 runs to 13 residues. The CDR3 bases are TGTGCCAGCAGCTGGGACAGGGGTTACGAGCAGTACTTC. It codes for CASSWDRGYEQYF.

The V and J genes are TRBV5-1 and TRBJ2-1; 9 nucleotides align to TRBD1. The CDR3 spans 15 residues. Per the germline V gene, CDR1 is SGHRS and CDR2 is YFSETQ. Trimming removed 4 bases from V and 8 bases from J; junction bases left unmatched: 10. This chain's CDR3 is CASSRTGTGKYEQFF. DNA for the CDR3: TGCGCCAGCAGCCGGACCGGGACAGGGAAGTATGAGCAGTTCTTC.

The chain combines TRBV5-6 with TRBJ2-7, with D possibly matching TRBD2 (6 bases). The CDR3 spans 12 residues. Trimming left V 0 bases short and J 11 bases short, with 12 bases between. Germline CDR1 and CDR2: SGHDT and YYEEEE. The CDR3 spells CASSLGWEEEYF. DNA of the CDR3: TGTGCCAGCAGCTTGGGTTGGGAGGAGGAGTACTTC.

The CDR3 region has the DNA TGTGCCAGCAGTTTATCGCGACAGGGGGCTCGGACCACTGAAGCTTTCTTT. This gives the protein CASSLSRQGARTTEAFF. J is TRBJ1-1 and V is TRBV28; 10 bases match TRBD1. The V segment lost 1 base and the J segment 4 bases; nucleotides outside the gene matches: 9. The CDR3 has 17 residues. Germline V CDR1 and CDR2: MDHEN, SYDVKM.

The chain carries TRBV7-3 and TRBJ2-7; 7 bases fit TRBD2. CDR1 SGHTA and CDR2 FQGTGA come from the germline V gene. Losses at the gene ends were 1 base for V and 8 bases for J; bases not matched to a gene: 11. CDR3 length: 15 amino acids. In nucleotides, the CDR3 is TGTGCCAGCAGCTTAATTTTTGGCGGGAGCTTTAAGCAGTACTTC. It encodes CASSLIFGGSFKQYF.